This TCR beta chain was sequenced in a study of Graves' ophthalmopathy and Graves' hyperthyroidism. Study results and caveats: The model predicted progression of ophthalmopathy with a sensitivity of 70% to 71%, and its specificity was about 76%. Most thyroid clonotypes with frequency above 0.001 were detected in blood too.

This clonotype was detected many times. Its antigen is not identified. The authors amplified TCR beta CDR3 regions from RNA transcripts. The workflow started with a first-round RT-PCR run with HTBI primers and then moved on to a second-round multiplex PCR. Via MiXCR, TCRdb re-called the multiplex PCR reads, giving one row per CDR3 protein. The table includes 560,000 or so distinct CDR3 sequences, less than 40% detected once. This CDR3 has 14 amino acids. Germline V gives CDR1 SEHNR, CDR2 FQNEAQ (reference sequence). Unmatched junction bases numbered 1, after V lost 1 base and J lost 9 bases. Enrolled hyperthyroidism patients had a new diagnosis, a duration under 2 months, and an age of 18 to 65.

This rearrangement joins TRBV7-9 to TRBJ1-6; the match to TRBD1 covers 9 bases. The clonotype was recovered from an adult man with Graves' hyperthyroidism. The source material was peripheral blood or thyroid tissue (not recorded which). The CDR3 loop is CASSLGDRVSPLHF. In nucleotides, the CDR3 is TGTGCCAGCAGCTTAGGGGACAGGGTTTCACCCCTCCACTTT.